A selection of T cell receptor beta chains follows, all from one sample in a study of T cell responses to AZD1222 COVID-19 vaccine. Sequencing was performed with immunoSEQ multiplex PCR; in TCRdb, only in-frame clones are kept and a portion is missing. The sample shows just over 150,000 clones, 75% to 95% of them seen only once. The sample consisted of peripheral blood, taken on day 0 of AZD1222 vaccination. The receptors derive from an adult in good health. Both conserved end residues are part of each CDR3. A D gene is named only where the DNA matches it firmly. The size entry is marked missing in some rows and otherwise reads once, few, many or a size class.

CASSSQKSSGANVLTF	TGCGCCAGCAGCTCGCAAAAGAGCTCTGGGGCCAACGTCCTGACTTTC	TRBV5-1	few	TRBJ2-6	-
CASSYSPLGIGELFF	TGTGCCAGCAGTTACTCGCCTCTAGGGATCGGGGAGCTGTTTTTT	TRBV6-2/TRBV6-3	-	TRBJ2-2	-
CASSFEGINSPLHF	TGTGCCAGCAGTTTTGAGGGGATTAATTCACCCCTCCACTTT	TRBV27	once	TRBJ1-6	-
CASSLEGGARDPRRDTEAFF	TGTGCCAGCAGCTTAGAGGGAGGGGCCCGGGACCCCAGGCGGGACACTGAAGCTTTCTTT	TRBV7-8	-	TRBJ1-1	-
CASSPRAVRLGRAGEAFF	TGTGCCAGCAGCCCACGGGCCGTCCGGCTTGGCAGGGCGGGTGAAGCTTTCTTT	TRBV7-6	-	TRBJ1-1	-
CASEPIGRGTEAFF	TGTGCCAGCGAGCCTATAGGCAGGGGCACTGAAGCTTTCTTT	TRBV11-1	-	TRBJ1-1	-
CASSKFVLESSGSIVHEQFF	TGTGCCAGCAGCAAATTCGTGCTTGAAAGTAGCGGCTCCATCGTTCATGAGCAGTTCTTC	TRBV21-1	once	TRBJ2-1	-
CASSQEGGRPYNEQFF	TGTGCCAGCAGCCAAGAAGGGGGGCGCCCCTACAATGAGCAGTTCTTC	TRBV3-1/TRBV3-2	once	TRBJ2-1	-
CASSISGATEAFF	TGTGCCAGTAGTATCTCAGGGGCGACTGAAGCTTTCTTT	TRBV19	-	TRBJ1-1	-
CASSLDSGTGQNAGTGELFF	TGTGCCAGCAGCTTAGACTCCGGGACAGGCCAAAACGCAGGGACCGGGGAGCTGTTTTTT	TRBV7-6	-	TRBJ2-2	TRBD1
CASSLVAGPGNEQFF	TGTGCCAGCAGTTTGGTAGCGGGACCGGGAAATGAGCAGTTCTTC	TRBV6-5	-	TRBJ2-1	TRBD2
CASTWDLNNEQFF	TGTGCCAGCACCTGGGACCTAAACAATGAGCAGTTCTTC	TRBV6-5	-	TRBJ2-1	-
CASSHRASGSTIEETQYF	TGTGCCAGCAGCCATCGGGCTAGCGGGAGTACGATAGAAGAGACCCAGTACTTC	TRBV3-1/TRBV3-2	-	TRBJ2-5	TRBD2
CASCSSGRTSTDTQYF	TGTGCCAGTTGTAGCAGCGGGAGAACTAGCACAGATACGCAGTATTTT	TRBV19	-	TRBJ2-3	TRBD2
CASSFDTKGNYGYTF	TGTGCCAGCAGTTTTGACACTAAAGGGAACTATGGCTACACCTTC	TRBV28	-	TRBJ1-2	-
CASSVITSGSTGELFF	TGTGCCAGCAGCGTAATTACTAGCGGAAGCACCGGGGAGCTGTTTTTT	TRBV9	once	TRBJ2-2	TRBD2
CASSVGTLGSDTQYF	TGTGCCAGCAGCGTCGGGACCCTGGGCTCCGATACGCAGTATTTT	TRBV9	-	TRBJ2-3	-
CASSYDSAANTEAFF	TGTGCCAGCAGTTATGACTCAGCAGCGAACACTGAAGCTTTCTTT	TRBV6-5	-	TRBJ1-1	-
CASSIIARGPGNPEAFF	TGTGCCAGTAGTATTATAGCCCGGGGCCCAGGTAATCCCGAAGCTTTCTTT	TRBV19	once	TRBJ1-1	-
CATSRDSWVNEQFF	TGTGCCACCAGCAGAGATTCTTGGGTAAATGAGCAGTTCTTC	TRBV15	-	TRBJ2-1	-
CASSYSGAGNYGYTF	TGTGCCAGCAGTTACTCGGGGGCAGGGAACTATGGCTACACCTTC	TRBV6-5	-	TRBJ1-2	-
CASSLARDRGNEKLFF	TGCGCCAGCAGCTTGGCCCGGGACAGGGGAAATGAAAAACTGTTTTTT	TRBV5-1	-	TRBJ1-4	TRBD1
CASRRTSHEQFF	TGTGCCAGCAGGAGGACTAGCCATGAGCAGTTCTTC	TRBV11-2	-	TRBJ2-1	TRBD2
CASSLGQGNTGELFF	TGTGCCAGCAGCTTAGGACAGGGGAACACCGGGGAGCTGTTTTTT	TRBV11-3	-	TRBJ2-2	TRBD1
CASSTDRKAIAFF	TGTGCCAGCAGCACGGACAGGAAGGCGATAGCTTTCTTT	TRBV11-2	few	TRBJ1-1	TRBD1
CASSLGLRAYNEQFF	TGTGCCAGCAGTTTAGGGCTACGGGCCTACAATGAGCAGTTCTTC	TRBV27	few	TRBJ2-1	-
CASSTRGSYGYTF	TGTGCCAGCTCTACAAGGGGCTCCTATGGCTACACCTTC	TRBV18	-	TRBJ1-2	-
CASSLTEGVEAFF	TGTGCCAGCAGTTTGACAGAAGGGGTTGAAGCTTTCTTT	TRBV6-4	-	TRBJ1-1	-
CASKSQGPLHF	TGTGCCAGTAAATCCCAGGGACCCCTCCACTTT	TRBV6-8	once	TRBJ1-6	-
CATSHRDTDLYEQFF	TGTGCCACCAGCCACCGGGACACCGACCTCTATGAGCAGTTCTTC	TRBV24-1	-	TRBJ2-1	-
CASSFRGAMRNSGANVLTF	TGTGCCAGCAGCTTTAGGGGCGCGATGAGGAACTCTGGGGCCAACGTCCTGACTTTC	TRBV5-6	once	TRBJ2-6	-
CASSQVPPGHGYTF	TGCGCCAGCAGCCAAGTTCCCCCGGGGCATGGCTACACCTTC	TRBV4-1	-	TRBJ1-2	-
CASSRLAVLGPQHF	TGTGCCAGCAGCCGGTTGGCGGTCTTAGGTCCCCAGCATTTT	TRBV7-8	-	TRBJ1-5	-
CASSSLRYEQYF	TGTGCCAGCAGTTCCTTACGCTACGAGCAGTACTTC	TRBV6-6	-	TRBJ2-7	-
CASSESIRSQYF	TGTGCCAGCAGTGAGTCGATTAGGTCGCAGTATTTT	TRBV2	-	TRBJ2-3	-
CASSLSFRASYGYTF	TGTGCCAGCAGTTTATCGTTCAGGGCTTCCTATGGCTACACCTTC	TRBV27	-	TRBJ1-2	-
CASSLPRGGKAYEQYF	TGTGCCAGCAGCCTACCCAGGGGGGGCAAGGCCTACGAGCAGTACTTC	TRBV7-9	-	TRBJ2-7	-
CASSLGQGFSGNTIYF	TGTGCCAGCAGCTTGGGACAGGGTTTCTCTGGAAACACCATATATTTT	TRBV5-8	-	TRBJ1-3	TRBD1
CASRLVGTSGRGHTDTQYF	TGTGCCAGCAGACTTGTAGGGACTAGCGGGAGAGGACACACAGATACGCAGTATTTT	TRBV27	-	TRBJ2-3	TRBD2
CATSRVAGMNEQYF	TGTGCCACCAGCAGAGTGGCAGGGATGAACGAGCAGTACTTC	TRBV15	-	TRBJ2-7	-
CASSEERYTEAFF	TGTGCCAGCAGTGAAGAGAGATACACTGAAGCTTTCTTT	TRBV6-1	-	TRBJ1-1	-
CASSFTSGYEQYF	TGTGCCAGCAGCTTCACTAGCGGCTACGAGCAGTACTTC	TRBV7-2	-	TRBJ2-7	TRBD2
CSVRLLAGGLTGELFF	TGCAGCGTCAGATTGTTGGCGGGAGGGCTCACCGGGGAGCTGTTTTTT	TRBV29-1	few	TRBJ2-2	TRBD2
CASSLGPGQGETTNEKLFF	TGTGCCAGCAGCTTAGGCCCCGGACAGGGAGAAACAACTAATGAAAAACTGTTTTTT	TRBV7-8	-	TRBJ1-4	TRBD1
CASSSTGQPQHF	TGTGCCAGCAGCTCTACAGGTCAGCCCCAGCATTTT	TRBV12-3/TRBV12-4	few	TRBJ1-5	-
CASSVEEGLAEQFF	TGTGCCAGCAGCGTAGAGGAAGGACTAGCGGAGCAGTTCTTC	TRBV9	few	TRBJ2-1	TRBD2
CASSAPLGGQILHDTQYF	TGTGCCAGCAGTGCCCCCCTCGGGGGACAGATTCTACATGATACGCAGTATTTT	TRBV25-1	-	TRBJ2-3	-
CSVGDRFGSSYEQYF	TGCAGCGTCGGGGACAGGTTTGGGAGCTCCTACGAGCAGTACTTC	TRBV29-1	few	TRBJ2-7	TRBD1
CASSLGVKGREKLFF	TGTGCCAGCAGCCTTGGGGTTAAAGGGCGGGAAAAACTGTTTTTT	TRBV3-1/TRBV3-2	-	TRBJ1-4	-
CASSLTPRDSEQFF	TGTGCCAGCAGCCTCACCCCCCGGGACTCCGAGCAGTTCTTC	TRBV7-3	-	TRBJ2-1	-